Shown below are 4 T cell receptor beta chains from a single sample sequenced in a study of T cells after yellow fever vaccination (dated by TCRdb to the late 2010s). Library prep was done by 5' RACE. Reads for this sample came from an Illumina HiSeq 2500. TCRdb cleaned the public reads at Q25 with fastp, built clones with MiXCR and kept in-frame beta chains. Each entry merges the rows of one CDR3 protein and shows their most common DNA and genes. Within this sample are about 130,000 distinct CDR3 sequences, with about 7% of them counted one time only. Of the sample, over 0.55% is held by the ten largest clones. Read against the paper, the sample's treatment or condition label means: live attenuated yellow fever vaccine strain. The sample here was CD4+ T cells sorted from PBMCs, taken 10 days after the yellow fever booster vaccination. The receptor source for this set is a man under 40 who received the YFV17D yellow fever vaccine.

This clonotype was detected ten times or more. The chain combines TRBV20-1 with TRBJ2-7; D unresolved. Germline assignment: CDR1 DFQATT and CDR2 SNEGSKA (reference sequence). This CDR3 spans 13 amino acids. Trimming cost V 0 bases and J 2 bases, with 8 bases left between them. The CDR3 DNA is TGCAGTGCTAGAGAGGGCTTGACCTACGAGCAGTACTTC. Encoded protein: CSAREGLTYEQYF.

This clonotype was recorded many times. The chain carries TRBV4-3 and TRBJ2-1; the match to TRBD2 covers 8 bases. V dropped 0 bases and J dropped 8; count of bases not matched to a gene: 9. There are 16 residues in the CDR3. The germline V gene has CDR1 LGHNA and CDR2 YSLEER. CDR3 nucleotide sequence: TGCGCCAGCAGCCAAGAGAGCGGGAGATGGGTCGATGAGCAGTTCTTC. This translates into CASSQESGRWVDEQFF.

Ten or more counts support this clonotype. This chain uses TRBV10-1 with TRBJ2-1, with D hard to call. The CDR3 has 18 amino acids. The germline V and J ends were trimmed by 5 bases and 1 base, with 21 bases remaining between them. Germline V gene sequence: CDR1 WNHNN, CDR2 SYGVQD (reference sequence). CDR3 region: CASSMVKNMPKSYNEQFF. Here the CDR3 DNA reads TGCGCCAGCAGTATGGTCAAAAATATGCCTAAATCCTACAATGAGCAGTTCTTC.

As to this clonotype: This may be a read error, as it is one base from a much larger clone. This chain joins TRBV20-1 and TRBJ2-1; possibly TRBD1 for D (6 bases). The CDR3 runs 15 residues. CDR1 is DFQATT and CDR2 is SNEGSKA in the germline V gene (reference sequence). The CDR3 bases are TGCTGCAGTCCCTTGGGGGCCCAGGGTGGCAATGAGCAGTTCTTC. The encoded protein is CCSPLGAQGGNEQFF.